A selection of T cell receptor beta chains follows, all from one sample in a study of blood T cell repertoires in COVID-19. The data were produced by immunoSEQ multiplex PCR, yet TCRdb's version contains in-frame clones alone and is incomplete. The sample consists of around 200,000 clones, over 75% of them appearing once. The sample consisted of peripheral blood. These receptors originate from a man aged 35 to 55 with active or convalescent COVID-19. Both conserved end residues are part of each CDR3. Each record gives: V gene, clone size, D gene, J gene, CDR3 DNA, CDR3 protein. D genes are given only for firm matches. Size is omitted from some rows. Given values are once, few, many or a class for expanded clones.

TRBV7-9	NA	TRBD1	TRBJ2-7	TGTGCCAGCAGCTTAACGAGGGCGGGGACAGGGGCCTACGAGCAGTACTTC	CASSLTRAGTGAYEQYF
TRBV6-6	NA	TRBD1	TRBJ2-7	TGTGCCAGCAGTCGGGACAGTCGGGGCACCTACGAGCAGTACTTC	CASSRDSRGTYEQYF
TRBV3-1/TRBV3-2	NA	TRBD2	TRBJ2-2	TGTGCCAGCAGCCAACATACCGGGACTAGCGTCCTTGGGGAGCTGTTTTTT	CASSQHTGTSVLGELFF
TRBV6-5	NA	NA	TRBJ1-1	TGTGCCAGCAGTTACAGGGGGAGCTGGTTAACTGCTGAAGCTTTCTTT	CASSYRGSWLTAEAFF
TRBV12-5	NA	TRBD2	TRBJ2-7	TGTGCTAGTGGCGAGGGACTAGCGGGGCACGAGCAGTACTTC	CASGEGLAGHEQYF
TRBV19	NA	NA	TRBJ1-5	TGTGCCAGTCGAAGGACGGAGCCGGGAGCCCAGCATTTT	CASRRTEPGAQHF
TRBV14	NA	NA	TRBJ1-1	TGTGCCAGCAGCCAAAGAGTGGGGAGGGTCACTGAAGCTTTCTTT	CASSQRVGRVTEAFF
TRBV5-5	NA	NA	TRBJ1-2	TGTGCCAGCAGCTTGTATCCGCCCGCCGGTGGCTACACCTTC	CASSLYPPAGGYTF
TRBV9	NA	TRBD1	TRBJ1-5	TGTGCCAGCAGCGCCGACAGGGTGAGGCAGCCCCAGCATTTT	CASSADRVRQPQHF
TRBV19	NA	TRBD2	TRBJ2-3	TGTGCCAGTAGTATGGGGACTAGCGGGGTGGATACGCAGTATTTT	CASSMGTSGVDTQYF
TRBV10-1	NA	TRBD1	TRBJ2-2	TGCGCCAGCAGTGACCTTGACAGGGGGGACACCGGGGAGCTGTTTTTT	CASSDLDRGDTGELFF
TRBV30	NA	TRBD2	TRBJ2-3	TGTGCCTGGAGTGTAGGACTAGCGGTAGCAGATACGCAGTATTTT	CAWSVGLAVADTQYF
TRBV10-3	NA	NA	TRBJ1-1	TGTGCCATCAGGGCAGGGGAGGGCACTGAAGCTTTCTTT	CAIRAGEGTEAFF
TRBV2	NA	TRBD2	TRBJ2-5	TGTGCCAGCAGTGAATGGGGACTAGCGGGGGAGACCCAGTACTTC	CASSEWGLAGETQYF
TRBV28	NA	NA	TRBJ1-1	TGTGCCAGCAGTTTCGCGTCTAGGCGGAACACTGAAGCTTTCTTT	CASSFASRRNTEAFF
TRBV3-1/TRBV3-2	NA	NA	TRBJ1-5	TGTGCCAGCAGCGCCCCCGGGGGCAATCAGCCCCAGCATTTT	CASSAPGGNQPQHF
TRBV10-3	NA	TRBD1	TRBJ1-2	TGTGCCATCAGCGATACCCCGACAGGGGCCTTATACGGCTACACCTTC	CAISDTPTGALYGYTF
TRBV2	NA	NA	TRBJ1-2	TGTGCCAGCAGCGAGGGACAACATGCTGGCTATGGCTACACCTTC	CASSEGQHAGYGYTF
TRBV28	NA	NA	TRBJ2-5	TGTGCCAGCAGTCTGTTCGGGTCCGAGACCCAGTACTTC	CASSLFGSETQYF
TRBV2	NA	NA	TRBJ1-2	TGTGCCAGCAGTGATAGGGGCGCCTATGGCTACACCTTC	CASSDRGAYGYTF
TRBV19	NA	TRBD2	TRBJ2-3	TGTGCCAGTAGTCCCGGGACTAGCGTGAGCACAGATACGCAGTATTTT	CASSPGTSVSTDTQYF
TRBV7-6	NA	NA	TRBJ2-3	TGTGCCAGCAGCTTAATTAACAGACCCACAGATACGCAGTATTTT	CASSLINRPTDTQYF
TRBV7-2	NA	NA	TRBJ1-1	TGTGCCAGCAGCCCCAGGATGAGGGGGACTGAAGCTTTCTTT	CASSPRMRGTEAFF
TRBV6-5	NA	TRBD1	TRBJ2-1	TGTGCCAGCAGTTCCGAGGGGGCGTTGAGCAATGAGCAGTTCTTC	CASSSEGALSNEQFF
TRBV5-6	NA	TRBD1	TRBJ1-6	TGTGCCAGCAGCTTAGGGACAGAATATAATTCACCCCTCCACTTT	CASSLGTEYNSPLHF
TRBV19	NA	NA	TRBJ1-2	TGTGCCAGTAGGGCCCTCTATGGCTACACCTTC	CASRALYGYTF
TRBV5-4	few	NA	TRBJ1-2	TGTGCCAGCAGCTTGGGAGGGGGGGCCCTCTATGGCTACACCTTC	CASSLGGGALYGYTF
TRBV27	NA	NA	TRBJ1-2	TGTGCCAGCAGACCGGCCCCCAGGAAGGGCTACACCTTC	CASRPAPRKGYTF
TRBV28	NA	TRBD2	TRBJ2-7	TGTGCCAGCAGTTGGGGGGGCTACGAGCAGTACTTC	CASSWGGYEQYF
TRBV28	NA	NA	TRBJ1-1	TGTGCCAGCAGTTTGTTAGGAGGTACTGAAGCTTTCTTT	CASSLLGGTEAFF
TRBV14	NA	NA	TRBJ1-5	TGTGCCAGCAGCCCCGGCGGCAGCAATCAGCCCCAGCATTTT	CASSPGGSNQPQHF
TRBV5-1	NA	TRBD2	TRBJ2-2	TGCGCCAGCAGAACGGGACTAGCGGGGGTCGGGGAGCTGTTTTTT	CASRTGLAGVGELFF
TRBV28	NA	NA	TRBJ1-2	TGTGCCAGCAGTTTTTTGGGGCGTGATAACTATGGCTACACCTTC	CASSFLGRDNYGYTF